This T cell receptor beta chain was profiled in a study of blood T cell repertoires in COVID-19 (TCRdb year 2020). Context from the whole study: Samples from collaborators originated in the United States, Italy and Spain and spanned both the acute and convalescent phases of COVID-19. The prospective study material was composed of cDNA or gDNA derived from T cells, B-cell-depleted T cells, or PBMCs. The dataset comprised deeply sampled blood TCRbeta repertoires from subjects exposed to, actively infected with, or recovered from COVID-19. The repertoires were released in a freely available public database intended as a resource for research on the immune response to SARS-CoV-2. The samples were drawn from the first 160 participants of the ongoing ImmuneRACE study and from 1,200 or so subjects provided by 6 global collaborators. A de-identified subject ID, COVID-19 status, age in years and sex were almost always included in the sample metadata. Where HLA class I and class II types were available, the types were taken from metadata supplied by the sample provider, not from assay-based typing.

Enrolling through a virtual design, the prospective study's participants ranged in age from roughly 18 to 89 years and lived across around 25 United States geographic areas. In the prospective study, cohorts were assigned on the basis of participant-reported clinical history obtained from a screening survey and a study questionnaire. Each participant in the prospective study had whole blood, serum and a nasopharyngeal or oropharyngeal swab collected by mobile phlebotomists. Participants in the prospective study had the option to provide additional blood draws and questionnaires over a 2-month period. Blood samples from the prospective study were shipped frozen or at room temperature prior to DNA extraction. CDR1 and CDR2 are drawn from the germline V gene: MDHEN, SYDVKM. Germline trimming: 5 bases from V, 5 bases from J; junction bases outside gene matches: 9. From its cysteine to its phenylalanine, the CDR3 spans 14 amino acids. The sequence is cut down to CDR3 DNA, 42 bases in frame from base 1.

Comment on this clone: It lacks a known antigen. No base quality information exists; no much larger clone differs at one position.

The paper as a whole reports these results and caveats: How much clinical and demographic metadata was included differed by source and by participant, and the metadata was provided uncurated.

TCRbeta CDR3 regions were amplified from genomic DNA by means of the immunoSEQ Assay, a bias-controlled multiplex PCR. In the paper's pipeline: The number of nucleated cells in each sample was estimated by amplification of reference gene primers within the assay. Sequence reads were collapsed and filtered to measure the absolute abundance of every unique TCRbeta CDR3 rearrangement. For each sample, productive Simpson clonality was calculated as the square root of Simpson's diversity index across productive rearrangements. As stored in TCRdb, this immuneACCESS dataset retains in-frame rearrangements with V and J assigned. A fraction of the clones does not appear; measured against another copy, unresolved V genes explain less than half of the discrepancy, and the remainder lacks a known reason. V and J calls and clone size come straight from that table; D and trimming were deduced from the DNA. In this sample the table shows about 200,000 clones, approximately 85% of which occur a single time. The top ten clonotypes cover about 5.6% of the sample.

The specimen was PBMCs or T cells enriched from blood (not recorded which). The receptor was derived from a middle-aged man with acute COVID-19. The chain is made from TRBV28 and TRBJ2-7, with TRBD1 matching 7 junction bases. The nucleotides read TGTGCCAGCAGTCCAAACAGGGGTCTCAACGAGCAGTACTTC. It translates as CASSPNRGLNEQYF.